This T cell receptor beta chain is drawn from a study of blood T cell repertoires in COVID-19. Here immunoSEQ multiplex PCR was the method, and the copy in TCRdb shows in-frame clones only, minus some. The sample holds about 68,000 clones, roughly 91% seen once. The junction had 6 bases not matched to a gene; V was cut back by 5 bases and J by 2 bases. This CDR3 comprises 14 residues. Germline V CDR1 and CDR2: LNHDA, SQIVND (reference sequence). The gene calls are TRBV19 and TRBJ2-7, with 7 nucleotides matching TRBD1. Material for sequencing was peripheral blood. The clonotype originates from a man aged 50-59 years with active COVID-19. In DNA form, the CDR3 reads TGTGCCAGTAGTTCTCCGGGACAGCCCTACGAGCAGTACTTC. It encodes CASSSPGQPYEQYF.